This is a list of T cell receptor beta chains from one sample in a study of identifying expanded T cells in peripheral blood. TCRdb keeps only in-frame clones here, not all; method: immunoSEQ multiplex PCR. The data hold more than 75,000 clones, with around 88% observed a single time. What was sequenced was blood. The receptors were gathered from a person aged 18 to 75 in good health. The CDR3 runs from the conserved cysteine through the conserved F or W. The D gene is left open where the match is weak. Only some rows state a clone size, as once, few, many or a class for expanded clones.

NA TRBJ2-7 TRBV9 TRBD1 CASSVGTGGIEQYF TGTGCCAGCAGCGTTGGGACAGGGGGCATAGAGCAGTACTTC
NA TRBJ2-7 TRBV10-1 TRBD1 CASSEGQGGSYEQYF TGCGCCAGCAGTGAAGGACAGGGCGGGTCCTACGAGCAGTACTTC
NA TRBJ2-3 TRBV25-1 NA CASSEWIGGDTQYF TGTGCCAGCAGTGAATGGATAGGCGGAGATACGCAGTATTTT
NA TRBJ2-1 TRBV25-1 TRBD1 CASSGGQGRTYNEQFF TGTGCCAGCAGTGGAGGACAGGGACGTACCTACAATGAGCAGTTCTTC
NA TRBJ2-7 TRBV6-5 NA CASSYAALVGSYEQYF TGTGCCAGCAGTTACGCCGCCTTGGTAGGTTCCTACGAGCAGTACTTC
NA TRBJ2-7 TRBV10-3 NA CAISDVGLSYEQYF TGTGCCATCAGTGATGTTGGACTCTCCTACGAGCAGTACTTC
few TRBJ2-3 TRBV11-2 NA CASSSEHGGTQYF TGTGCCAGCAGCTCAGAACACGGGGGAACGCAGTATTTT
NA TRBJ1-6 TRBV7-2 TRBD1 CASSLTGLEAPLHF TGTGCCAGCAGCTTGACAGGGTTGGAGGCACCCCTCCACTTT
NA TRBJ2-7 TRBV18 NA CASSPRPLQSNEQYF TGTGCCAGCTCACCAAGACCCCTCCAGAGCAACGAGCAGTACTTC
NA TRBJ2-5 TRBV5-6 NA CASSPSRETQYF TGTGCCAGCAGCCCTAGCCGAGAGACCCAGTACTTC
NA TRBJ1-6 TRBV29-1 NA CSVNGGVGSPLHF TGCAGCGTAAACGGGGGGGTAGGATCACCCCTCCACTTT
NA TRBJ2-5 TRBV7-2 NA CASRRNRGLETQYF TGTGCCAGCAGAAGGAACCGGGGATTAGAGACCCAGTACTTC
NA TRBJ2-5 TRBV5-6 NA CASSLAPRGTQYF TGTGCCAGCAGCTTGGCACCCCGGGGGACCCAGTACTTC
NA TRBJ2-7 TRBV2 TRBD1 CASRMTGGFYEQYF TGTGCCAGCAGAATGACAGGGGGTTTCTACGAGCAGTACTTC
NA TRBJ2-2 TRBV19 NA CASSRGTGELFF TGTGCCAGTAGCAGGGGCACCGGGGAGCTGTTTTTT
NA TRBJ2-1 TRBV7-9 TRBD1 CASSSWTGLNEQFF TGTGCCAGCAGCTCCTGGACAGGGTTAAATGAGCAGTTCTTC
NA TRBJ2-1 TRBV7-2 NA CASSSRTPPNEQFF TGTGCCAGCAGCTCCAGGACACCGCCGAATGAGCAGTTCTTC
few TRBJ2-7 TRBV11-2 NA CASSSGARKEQYF TGTGCCAGCAGTTCCGGGGCTAGAAAAGAGCAGTACTTC
NA TRBJ1-4 TRBV19 TRBD1 CASSQGAANEKLFF TGTGCCAGTAGCCAGGGGGCAGCTAATGAAAAACTGTTTTTT
NA TRBJ1-2 TRBV11-2 TRBD1 CASSLAPGQGKNYGYTF TGTGCCAGCAGCTTAGCACCGGGACAGGGGAAGAACTATGGCTACACCTTC
few TRBJ2-3 TRBV7-3 TRBD1 CASSRSQGMTDTQYF TGTGCCAGCAGCCGCTCACAGGGGATGACAGATACGCAGTATTTT
NA TRBJ2-1 TRBV30 NA CAWSQGLLNEQFF TGTGCCTGGAGTCAGGGACTTTTGAATGAGCAGTTCTTC
NA TRBJ2-7 TRBV10-3 NA CAISTSGAPTFYEQYF TGTGCCATCAGTACGTCAGGGGCCCCCACCTTCTACGAGCAGTACTTC
NA TRBJ2-7 TRBV6-5 TRBD1 CASSYSRTGVLYEQYF TGTGCCAGCAGTTACTCCCGGACAGGGGTCCTCTACGAGCAGTACTTC
NA TRBJ1-5 TRBV6-5 NA CASSYDSHSNQPQHF TGTGCCAGCAGTTACGACAGTCATAGCAATCAGCCCCAGCATTTT
NA TRBJ2-2 TRBV18 NA CASSPGGTGELFF TGTGCCAGCTCACCGGGAGGAACCGGGGAGCTGTTTTTT
NA TRBJ1-2 TRBV7-2 NA CASSVDSQYGYTF TGTGCCAGCAGCGTAGACAGCCAGTATGGCTACACCTTC
NA TRBJ1-2 TRBV10-3 TRBD1 CAISEGTTGGDYGYTF TGTGCCATCAGTGAGGGTACGACAGGGGGCGACTATGGCTACACCTTC
NA TRBJ2-7 TRBV30 NA CAWSASAGYEQYF TGTGCCTGGAGTGCCTCGGCGGGGTACGAGCAGTACTTC
NA TRBJ2-1 TRBV19 NA CASRTVYNEQFF TGTGCCAGTAGGACGGTGTACAATGAGCAGTTCTTC
NA TRBJ2-7 TRBV4-1 NA CASSQPTGFGEVAEQYF TGCGCCAGCAGCCAACCGACAGGTTTTGGCGAAGTGGCCGAGCAGTACTTC
many TRBJ2-4 TRBV30 TRBD1 CAWRKGQGDGKNIQYF TGTGCCTGGCGTAAGGGACAGGGGGATGGCAAAAACATTCAGTACTTC
NA TRBJ2-7 TRBV6-1 NA CASSDRFYEQYF TGTGCCAGCAGTGACAGGTTCTACGAGCAGTACTTC
NA TRBJ1-3 TRBV7-9 NA CASSLVSGGNTIYF TGTGCCAGCAGCTTGGTCTCCGGAGGAAACACCATATATTTT
NA TRBJ2-7 TRBV15 NA CATSRAFMDEQYF TGTGCCACCAGCAGAGCTTTTATGGACGAGCAGTACTTC
NA TRBJ1-5 TRBV27 NA CASSFASSGSQHF TGTGCCAGCAGTTTCGCCTCCTCAGGGAGTCAGCATTTT
NA TRBJ1-2 TRBV19 TRBD1 CASSPSDRYYGYTF TGTGCCAGTAGTCCCTCGGACAGGTACTATGGCTACACCTTC
NA TRBJ1-1 TRBV11-2 NA CASSSSSNTEAFF TGTGCCAGCAGCTCGTCCTCCAACACTGAAGCTTTCTTT
NA TRBJ2-7 TRBV6-5 NA CASSRDGHYEQYF TGTGCCAGCAGTCGGGACGGCCACTACGAGCAGTACTTC
NA TRBJ1-1 TRBV2 TRBD1 CASNDRAGTEAFF TGTGCAAGCAATGACAGGGCGGGCACTGAAGCTTTCTTT
NA TRBJ1-6 TRBV21-1 NA CASKTGDSPLHF TGTGCCAGCAAGACAGGGGATTCACCCCTCCACTTT
NA TRBJ1-4 TRBV27 NA CASRRAYGYEKLFF TGTGCCAGCAGACGAGCCTACGGGTACGAAAAACTGTTTTTT
once TRBJ1-1 TRBV5-5 NA CASSLELVAPEGF TGTGCCAGCAGCTTGGAGCTTGTCGCCCCGGAGGGATTT
NA TRBJ1-1 TRBV29-1 NA CSVVQRSNTEAFF TGCAGCGTTGTCCAGAGATCGAACACTGAAGCTTTCTTT
NA TRBJ1-3 TRBV25-1 NA CASSESARGRFRGNTIYF TGTGCCAGCAGTGAATCCGCCAGGGGCAGATTTAGAGGAAACACCATATATTTT
once TRBJ2-7 TRBV7-2 NA CASSLDPGTLEQYF TGTGCCAGCAGCTTAGACCCGGGCACCCTAGAGCAGTACTTC
few TRBJ1-6 TRBV6-5 TRBD1 CASSYSQTGLGSPLHF TGTGCCAGCAGTTACTCGCAGACAGGGTTAGGTTCACCCCTCCACTTT
once TRBJ2-1 TRBV7-9 TRBD2 CASSLAGLAGFF TGTGCCAGCAGCTTAGCCGGACTAGCAGGATTCTTC